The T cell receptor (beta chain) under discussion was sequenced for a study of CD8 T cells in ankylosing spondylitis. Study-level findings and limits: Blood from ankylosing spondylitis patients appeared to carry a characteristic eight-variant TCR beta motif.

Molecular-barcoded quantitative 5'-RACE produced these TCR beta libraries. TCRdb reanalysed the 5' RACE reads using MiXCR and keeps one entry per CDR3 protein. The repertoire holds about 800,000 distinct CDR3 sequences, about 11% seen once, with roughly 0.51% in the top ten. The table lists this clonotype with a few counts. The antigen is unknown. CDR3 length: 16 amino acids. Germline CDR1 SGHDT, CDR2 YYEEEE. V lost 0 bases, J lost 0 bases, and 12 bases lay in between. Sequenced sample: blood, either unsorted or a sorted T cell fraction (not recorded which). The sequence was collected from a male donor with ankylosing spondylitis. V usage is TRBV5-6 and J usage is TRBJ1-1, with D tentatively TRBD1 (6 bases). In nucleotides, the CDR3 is TGTGCCAGCAGCTTGGGAACCGGACAGCTGAACACTGAAGCTTTCTTT. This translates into CASSLGTGQLNTEAFF.